Listed below are T cell receptor beta chains from one sample, sequenced in a study of blood T cell repertoires in COVID-19. Clones were sequenced by immunoSEQ multiplex PCR, and TCRdb holds only the in-frame ones, with some missing. The sample yields 95,000 to 100,000 clones, approximately 80% seen once. Material: peripheral blood. These receptors all stem from a human donor in a cohort sampled during active COVID-19. The CDR3 runs from the conserved cysteine through the conserved F or W. Each record gives: V gene, clone size, J gene, D gene, CDR3 protein, CDR3 DNA. D genes are given only for firm matches. Size tells how often a clone was seen (once, few, many) or the class of an expanded clone, and some rows leave it out.

V: TRBV15
size: -
J: TRBJ1-2
D: -
CDR3: CATSRVSRSRSYGYTF
DNA: TGTGCCACCAGCAGAGTCTCCCGCTCCAGAAGCTATGGCTACACCTTC

V: TRBV7-9
size: -
J: TRBJ2-7
D: -
CDR3: CASSLVPLAYEQYF
DNA: TGTGCCAGCAGCTTAGTCCCTCTCGCCTACGAGCAGTACTTC

V: TRBV28
size: few
J: TRBJ1-2
D: -
CDR3: CASSRDYYGYTF
DNA: TGTGCCAGCAGTAGGGACTACTATGGCTACACCTTC

V: TRBV24-1
size: -
J: TRBJ1-1
D: -
CDR3: CATSDPPGQPSNTEAFF
DNA: TGTGCCACCAGTGACCCCCCCGGACAGCCTTCGAACACTGAAGCTTTCTTT

V: TRBV27
size: -
J: TRBJ1-6
D: TRBD1
CDR3: CASSFDRGQSEPLHF
DNA: TGTGCCAGCAGTTTTGACAGGGGCCAGTCTGAACCCCTCCACTTT

V: TRBV27
size: -
J: TRBJ1-4
D: TRBD1
CDR3: CASSRTGAVEKLFF
DNA: TGTGCCAGCAGTAGGACAGGGGCCGTGGAAAAACTGTTTTTT

V: TRBV7-9
size: -
J: TRBJ2-3
D: -
CDR3: CASSLHGGSTDTQYF
DNA: TGTGCCAGCAGCTTACACGGGGGTAGCACAGATACGCAGTATTTT

V: TRBV18
size: -
J: TRBJ2-2
D: -
CDR3: CASSPDGVATGELFF
DNA: TGTGCCAGCTCCCCGGATGGAGTGGCTACCGGGGAGCTGTTTTTT

V: TRBV6-2/TRBV6-3
size: once
J: TRBJ2-1
D: -
CDR3: CASSPPALAPSAKQFF
DNA: TGTGCCAGCAGTCCACCTGCTCTAGCCCCGTCGGCCAAGCAGTTCTTC

V: TRBV6-5
size: -
J: TRBJ1-2
D: TRBD1
CDR3: CASSYDRDANYGYTF
DNA: TGTGCCAGCAGTTACGACAGGGATGCTAACTATGGCTACACCTTC

V: TRBV27
size: -
J: TRBJ2-7
D: -
CDR3: CASNMAGRSPRNEQYF
DNA: TGTGCCAGCAACATGGCAGGGAGGTCTCCTCGGAACGAGCAGTACTTC

V: TRBV6-1
size: -
J: TRBJ1-5
D: -
CDR3: CASSESIGIFNQPQHF
DNA: TGTGCCAGCAGTGAATCCATCGGGATCTTCAATCAGCCCCAGCATTTT

V: TRBV7-6
size: -
J: TRBJ2-1
D: -
CDR3: CASSLSVNNEQFF
DNA: TGTGCCAGCAGCTTATCCGTAAACAATGAGCAGTTCTTC

V: TRBV28
size: once
J: TRBJ1-3
D: TRBD1
CDR3: CASSLIGQGTGNTIYF
DNA: TGTGCCAGCAGTTTAATTGGACAGGGGACTGGAAACACCATATATTTT